One and the same sample provided the 10 T cell receptor beta chains below, sequenced in a study of T cell repertoires in cytomegalovirus infection. Their antigen targets remain unknown. TCRdb reprocessed the reads via MiXCR and lists one record per CDR3 protein. Of about a million distinct CDR3 sequences detected, 30% to 40% appear once; the ten largest clones hold about an eighth. The starting material was cultured CD8+ T cells from PBMCs, obtained from culture after CMV antigen stimulation. These receptors all stem from a human donor in good health (CMV status not recorded). Some clones in this sample may be carry-over from other donors' samples.

The chain carries TRBV27 and TRBJ2-7; TRBD1 matches at 7 bases. Trimming cost V 7 bases and J 1 base; bases outside gene matches: 7. The CDR3 spans 14 residues. Per germline, CDR1 MNHEY and CDR2 SMNVEV (reference sequence). CDR3 sequence (DNA): TGTGCCAGCAACCCACAGGGGCCATCCTACGAGCAGTACTTC. It translates to CASNPQGPSYEQYF.

This clonotype was counted only a few times. The chain links TRBV20-1 to TRBJ2-3, with 10 bases identical to TRBD1. This CDR3 comprises 15 residues. V lost 6 bases and J lost 0; bases outside the gene matches: 6. Germline assignment: CDR1 DFQATT and CDR2 SNEGSKA (reference sequence). The CDR3 here is CSATSGQGSTDTQYF. CDR3 nucleotide sequence: TGCAGTGCAACCTCGGGACAGGGGAGCACAGATACGCAGTATTTT.

The chain carries TRBV4-1 and TRBJ1-2; D may be TRBD1 (6 bases). This CDR3 is 16 amino acids long. The ends were cut back, 0 bases at V and 4 bases at J, with 15 bases in the middle. CDR1 is MGHRA, CDR2 YSYEKL, per germline. As DNA, the CDR3 is TGCGCCAGCAGCCAAGATCAGGGGATCTCGGGCTATGGCTACACCTTC. Encoded protein: CASSQDQGISGYGYTF.

This clonotype was seen more than once but under ten times. The V call is TRBV12-3 or TRBV12-4, the J call TRBJ1-3; D not certain. The CDR3 has 13 amino acids. Deletions cut 5 bases from V and 4 bases from J, with 9 bases between. The CDR3 spells CASSLPAGNTIYF. The CDR3 DNA sequence: TGTGCCAGCAGTCTGCCAGCCGGAAACACCATATATTTT.

This clonotype was recorded many times. The V and J genes are TRBV7-8 and TRBJ2-5, with D unclear. The CDR3 has 12 amino acids. V dropped 0 bases and J dropped 7 bases, with 6 bases sitting between them. Germline CDR1 reads SGHVS; CDR2 reads FQNEAQ. The CDR3 bases are TGTGCCAGCAGCTTAGCCAGTTTGACCCAGTACTTC. The encoded protein is CASSLASLTQYF.

The rearrangement uses TRBV6-5 and TRBJ1-4; TRBD1 might be the D (5 bases). Germline lookup yields CDR1 MNHEY and CDR2 SVGAGI. CDR3 length equals 15 residues. V lost 0 bases and J 3 bases, leaving 8 bases between the germline ends. The CDR3 spells CASSYSQGPNEKLFF. The DNA for the CDR3 is TGTGCCAGCAGTTACTCTCAGGGACCTAATGAAAAACTGTTTTTT.

This chain uses TRBV18 with TRBJ2-1; 7 bases line up with TRBD2. V was clipped by 3 bases and J by 6 bases; unmatched bases: 5. This CDR3 spans 14 amino acids. The germline V gene has CDR1 KGHSH and CDR2 LQKENI. The CDR3 DNA sequence: TGTGCCAGCTCACCTGGGAGCGGGGCCAATGAGCAGTTCTTC. Its protein is CASSPGSGANEQFF.

The chain couples TRBV4-1 to TRBJ1-5; D is unclear. Per germline, CDR1 MGHRA and CDR2 YSYEKL. V lost 2 bases and J lost 0, with 11 bases in between. CDR3 length equals 16 residues. CDR3 protein: CASSQFSSLSNQPQHF. CDR3 nucleotides: TGCGCCAGCAGCCAATTTTCCAGCCTTAGCAATCAGCCCCAGCATTTT.

The chain has TRBV11-2 and TRBJ2-1; tentatively, D is TRBD2 (6 bases). CDR3 length: 16 amino acids. Trimming pared 6 bases from V and 3 bases from J, leaving 18 bases between. The V gene's germline CDR1 is SGHAT and CDR2 FQNNGV. The DNA of the CDR3 is TGTGCCAGCAGTTCTAACTCGGGACTTTTCTACAATGAGCAGTTCTTC. This codes for CASSSNSGLFYNEQFF.

This clonotype has more than one count but fewer than ten. This chain links TRBV19 with TRBJ2-1; perhaps TRBD1 as D (6 bases). CDR1 is LNHDA, CDR2 SQIVND, per germline (reference sequence). This CDR3 has 15 residues. V was trimmed by 5 bases and J by 4 bases, leaving 15 bases between them. CDR3 amino acids: CASSAGTPAYNEQFF. CDR3 DNA: TGTGCCAGTAGTGCTGGGACACCAGCTTACAATGAGCAGTTCTTC.